Shown below are 32 T cell receptor beta chains from a single sample sequenced in a study of blood T cells in healthy people across ages. Using a J-beta primer mix together with a sample-barcoded 5' primer, a second PCR was run for roughly 6 to 11 cycles. One entry per CDR3 protein, called by TCRdb with MiXCR from the 5' RACE reads. The table has fewer than 2,000,000 distinct CDR3 sequences, roughly 43% seen once. The sequenced material came from blood. The receptors stem from a human donor in good health.

The chain links TRBV5-1 to TRBJ1-4, with TRBD1 matching over 9 bases. Germline trimming cut 3 bases from V and 0 bases from J; bases unmatched to any gene: 6. This CDR3 is 17 amino acids long. Looked up from germline, CDR1 is SGHRS and CDR2 is YFSETQ. CDR3 sequence (DNA): TGCGCCAGCAGCTCGGGACAGGGTGGGGCAACTAATGAAAAACTGTTTTTT. Its protein is CASSSGQGGATNEKLFF.

The V and J genes are TRBV28 and TRBJ2-5, with TRBD1 matching over 9 bases. From germline, CDR1 is MDHEN and CDR2 SYDVKM. CDR3 length: 15 amino acids. Germline trimming cut 4 bases from V and 4 bases from J; bases unmatched to any gene: 7. CDR3 residues: CASSSYRGLVETQYF. The CDR3 bases are TGTGCCAGCAGTTCCTACAGGGGGCTGGTAGAGACCCAGTACTTC.

This clonotype has just one count. V usage is TRBV6-2 or TRBV6-3 and J usage is TRBJ2-7; D is unclear. V was pared by 10 bases and J by 7 bases, with 20 bases between. The CDR3 is 13 residues long. In germline, CDR1 is MNHEY, CDR2 SVGEGT. CDR3 sequence: CAIQDRAYNEQYF. The DNA for the CDR3 is TGTGCCATCCAGGACCGGGCCTACAATGAGCAGTACTTC.

The CDR3 loop reads CASRTTTYEQYF. The CDR3 nucleotides are TGTGCCAGCAGGACCACCACCTACGAGCAGTACTTC. V is TRBV6-1 and J is TRBJ2-7; no firm D call. V dropped 6 bases and J dropped 2 bases, with 8 bases sitting between them. This CDR3 has 12 amino acids. CDR1 is MNHNS and CDR2 is SASEGT in the germline V gene.

Only a few counts were recorded for this clonotype. The chain uses TRBV5-5 and TRBJ2-5; TRBD2 aligns across 13 bases. Per the germline V gene, CDR1 is SGHKS and CDR2 is YYEKEE (reference sequence). J gave up 5 bases and V 3 bases, and 7 bases lay outside the gene matches. This CDR3 comprises 16 residues. The CDR3 nucleotides are TGTGCCAGCAGCTCGGGGACTAGCGGGGAAGTCGAGACCCAGTACTTC. It yields the protein CASSSGTSGEVETQYF.

The J gene is TRBJ2-1, the V gene TRBV2, with D maybe TRBD2 (6 bases). There are 13 residues in the CDR3. V gave up 3 bases and J gave up 14 bases, with 17 bases separating them. Germline CDR1 reads SNHLY; CDR2 reads FYNNEI. The CDR3: CASSEVAGAGKFF. CDR3 bases: TGTGCCAGCAGTGAGGTGGCAGGTGCGGGGAAGTTCTTC.

There are a few counts of this clonotype. The chain is built from TRBV4-3 and TRBJ1-2, with 8 bases aligning to TRBD1. CDR1 is LGHNA, CDR2 YSLEER, per germline. After removal of 3 bases from V and 8 bases from J, the junction contained 11 bases not matched to a gene. This CDR3 is 15 amino acids long. The CDR3 nucleotides read TGCGCCAGCAGCCAGGGGCCGACAGGGGCGAAGGGCTACACCTTC. Protein sequence: CASSQGPTGAKGYTF.

The CDR3 protein is CASRAEGSFYEQYF. The CDR3 DNA follows: TGTGCCAGCAGAGCCGAAGGGAGTTTCTACGAGCAGTACTTC. The chain recombines TRBV25-1 with TRBJ2-7, with a tentative D call TRBD2 (5 bases). V lost 6 bases, J lost 3 bases, and 15 bases lay in between. This CDR3 has 14 residues. Germline CDR1 MGHDK, CDR2 SYGVNS.

In this sample, this clonotype turned up a few times. The gene calls are TRBV10-3 and TRBJ2-3, with D possibly matching TRBD2 (5 bases). Germline values: CDR1 ENHRY, CDR2 SYGVKD. The CDR3 sequence is 14 residues long. V was pared by 10 bases and J by 3 bases, with 17 bases between. CDR3 sequence: CATLPGVGTDTQYF. The DNA of the CDR3 is TGTGCCACCCTCCCCGGGGTTGGGACAGATACGCAGTATTTT.

Of note for this clonotype: A junction end diverges from the germline sequence, so it may reflect a read error. The gene calls are TRBV25-1 and TRBJ1-6, with D uncertain. From germline, CDR1 is MGHDK and CDR2 SYGVNS. The CDR3 is 15 amino acids. CDR3 coding DNA: TGCGCCAGCAGCCGCAGAGGGCCTACCAATTCACCCCTCCACTTT. Translated: CASSRRGPTNSPLHF.

Only a few counts were recorded for this clonotype. This rearrangement joins TRBV12-3 or TRBV12-4 to TRBJ1-1; possibly TRBD1 for D (5 bases). This CDR3 is 12 amino acids long. The V and J ends lost 7 bases and 7 bases respectively, with 13 bases between them. In DNA form, the CDR3 reads TGTGCCAGCACCCCCACAGGCAATGAAGCTTTCTTT. Translation: CASTPTGNEAFF.

This clonotype has just a few counts. V usage is TRBV6-2 or TRBV6-3 and J usage is TRBJ2-1; D remains ambiguous. The CDR3 runs to 14 residues. The germline CDR1 and CDR2 sequences are MNHEY and SVGEGT. Trimming stripped 1 base from V and 1 base from J, with 5 bases between. The CDR3 region is CASSYFGSYNEQFF. CDR3 nucleotides: TGTGCCAGCAGTTACTTTGGGTCCTACAATGAGCAGTTCTTC.

J is TRBJ1-2 and V is TRBV6-2 or TRBV6-3; D not resolved. In germline, CDR1 is MNHEY, CDR2 SVGEGT. The CDR3 sequence is 14 residues long. Trimming stripped 2 bases from V and 4 bases from J, with 11 bases between. CDR3 amino acids: CASSYKLVTYGYTF. The CDR3 DNA reads TGTGCCAGCAGTTACAAACTGGTCACCTATGGCTACACCTTC.

This rearrangement joins TRBV20-1 to TRBJ1-1, with D tentatively TRBD1 (6 bases). From germline, CDR1 is DFQATT and CDR2 SNEGSKA (reference sequence). The CDR3 totals 16 residues. The V end was cut by 0 bases, the J end by 5 bases, with 19 bases between. In DNA, the CDR3 is TGCAGTGCTAGAGATCGAAGAGGGGGGTTGGGAACTGAAGCTTTCTTT. Residues: CSARDRRGGLGTEAFF.

This chain links TRBV7-9 with TRBJ2-3; a possible D gene is TRBD1 (6 bases). Per germline, CDR1 SEHNR and CDR2 FQNEAQ (reference sequence). V lost 5 bases to trimming and J lost 4 bases, with 16 bases between them. This CDR3 is built from 15 residues. CDR3 residues: CASSHGWGRADTQYF. DNA of the CDR3: TGTGCCAGCAGCCACGGCTGGGGGCGCGCAGATACGCAGTATTTT.

DNA for the CDR3: TGTGCCAGCAGTTACCCTTATCAGCCCCAGCATTTT. Amino acid sequence: CASSYPYQPQHF. The chain uses TRBV12-3 or TRBV12-4 and TRBJ1-5; no clear D gene. The CDR3 totals 12 residues. Trimming left V 4 bases short and J 5 bases short, with 6 bases between.

This clonotype was found many times. This rearrangement joins TRBV7-2 to TRBJ2-7; tentatively, D is TRBD1 or TRBD2 (5 bases each). The CDR3 is made up of 15 amino acids. CDR1 is SGHTA and CDR2 is FQGNSA in the germline V gene. Trimming took 1 base from V and 0 from J, leaving 10 bases between them. In DNA, the CDR3 is TGTGCCAGCAGCTTAGGTGGGGGAAGCTCCTACGAGCAGTACTTC. The encoded protein is CASSLGGGSSYEQYF.

V usage is TRBV7-9 and J usage is TRBJ2-7; 8 nucleotides line up with TRBD1. The CDR3 loop spans 14 amino acids. Germline CDR1 reads SEHNR; CDR2 reads FQNEAQ (reference sequence). After removal of 6 bases from V and 4 bases from J, the junction contained 8 bases not matched to a gene. CDR3 loop: CASSSYQGAYEQYF. CDR3 nucleotide sequence: TGTGCCAGCAGTTCGTATCAGGGGGCTTACGAGCAGTACTTC.

V usage is TRBV6-2 or TRBV6-3 and J usage is TRBJ1-5; no firm D call. Germline CDR1 and CDR2: MNHEY and SVGEGT. This CDR3 comprises 15 residues. V was cut by 5 bases and J by 3 bases, with 14 bases left in between. CDR3 region: CASSRSAAYNQPQHF. In DNA, the CDR3 is TGTGCCAGCAGTAGGTCCGCGGCCTACAATCAGCCCCAGCATTTT.

This chain connects TRBV6-2 or TRBV6-3 to TRBJ2-5; D not resolved. Germline-derived CDR1 and CDR2 are MNHEY and SVGEGT. Trimming shortened V by 7 bases and J by 7 bases, and 13 bases separated the two germline ends. This CDR3 is 12 amino acids long. This CDR3 reads CASNSRVGTQYF. The CDR3 nucleotides read TGTGCCAGCAACTCACGGGTTGGGACCCAGTACTTC.

The V and J genes are TRBV9 and TRBJ2-3; 10 positions match TRBD2. V lost 0 bases and J lost 1; bases outside the gene matches: 5. There are 17 residues in the CDR3. CDR1 and CDR2 from the germline V gene are SGDLS and YYNGEE. CDR3 in DNA: TGTGCCAGCAGCGTAGTGGAAAGCGGGGGGGGCACAGATACGCAGTATTTT. It codes for CASSVVESGGGTDTQYF. The variable domain in full, completed from reference TRBV9 and TRBJ2-3, reads DSGVTQTPKHLITATGQRVTLRCSPRSGDLSVYWYQQSLDQGLQFLIQYYNGEERAKGNILERFSAQQFPDLHSELNLSSLELGDSALYFCASSVVESGGGTDTQYFGPGTRLTVL.

In its sample, this clonotype was seen many times. The chain couples TRBV10-2 to TRBJ2-7, with a weak D call TRBD1 (5 bases). CDR1 WSHSY and CDR2 SAAADI come from the germline V gene. Deletions cut 7 bases from V and 1 base from J, with 8 bases between. The CDR3 consists of 12 residues. The CDR3 nucleotides read TGCGCCAGCAAAAACAGGTCCTACGAGCAGTACTTC. Amino acid sequence: CASKNRSYEQYF.

The chain recombines TRBV7-2 with TRBJ2-5; the D gene could be TRBD1 or TRBD2 (5 bases each). The CDR3 is 15 amino acids. The V end lost 1 base, the J end lost 1 base, and 10 bases lay between the germline ends. Germline CDR1 reads SGHTA; CDR2 reads FQGNSA. As DNA, the CDR3 is TGTGCCAGCAGCTTAGTCGGGGACCTCCAAGAGACCCAGTACTTC. Its translation is CASSLVGDLQETQYF.

The V and J genes are TRBV19 and TRBJ1-5; D is perhaps TRBD1 (5 bases). The V gene lost 4 bases and the J gene lost 9 bases, with 13 bases spanning the gap. This CDR3 contains 13 residues. Germline V gene lookup returns CDR1 LNHDA and CDR2 SQIVND (reference sequence). The CDR3 DNA reads as TGTGCCAGTAGTACGCGGGGACCTGCGCCCCAGCATTTT. Translating it yields CASSTRGPAPQHF.

The gene calls are TRBV7-2 and TRBJ2-3; 8 nucleotides line up with TRBD2. This CDR3 region has 16 residues. V gave up 1 base and J gave up 5 bases; unmatched junction bases: 8. Germline CDR1 and CDR2: SGHTA and FQGNSA. The CDR3 loop reads CASSLERLAGRDTQYF. The CDR3 nucleotides are TGTGCCAGCAGCTTAGAGAGGCTAGCGGGCAGAGATACGCAGTATTTT.

The chain is built from TRBV4-2 and TRBJ1-2, with D tentatively TRBD1 (5 bases). The germline V and J ends were trimmed by 0 bases and 8 bases, with 10 bases remaining between them. The CDR3 extends over 13 amino acids. Germline V lookup: CDR1 LGHNA, CDR2 YNFKEQ. The CDR3 coding sequence is TGTGCCAGCAGCCAAGAATTGCGGGACGGCTACACCTTC. It encodes CASSQELRDGYTF.

This clonotype showed up just a few times. The V gene is TRBV28, the J gene TRBJ1-2; 7 nucleotides agree with TRBD1. V gave up 6 bases and J gave up 5 bases; unmatched junction bases: 6. CDR1 is MDHEN, CDR2 SYDVKM, per germline. The length of the CDR3 is 13 residues. The DNA of the CDR3 is TGTGCCAGCAGGTCCGGGACAGCATATGGCTACACCTTC. As protein: CASRSGTAYGYTF.

This clonotype was seen a handful of times. As DNA, the CDR3 is TGTGCCAGCAGCTTAGAGTTTGGGGGTTCAGATACGCAGTATTTT. This gives the protein CASSLEFGGSDTQYF. The V gene is TRBV7-3, the J gene TRBJ2-3; either TRBD1 or TRBD2 may fit D (5 bases each). Germline CDR1 reads SGHTA; CDR2 reads FQGTGA. The length of the CDR3 is 15 residues. V gave up 2 bases and J gave up 4 bases, with 13 bases separating them.

This chain joins TRBV27 and TRBJ2-3, with D maybe TRBD2 (5 bases). Between the trimmed V and J ends, which lost 7 bases and 6 bases, there was a span of 8 bases. CDR1 is MNHEY, CDR2 SMNVEV, per germline (reference sequence). The CDR3 length is 11 residues. The CDR3 loop reads CASKTGDTQYF. In DNA, the CDR3 is TGTGCCAGCAAAACGGGGGATACGCAGTATTTT.

This clonotype turned up a few times. V usage is TRBV20-1 and J usage is TRBJ1-1; unclear D gene. The CDR3 is made up of 13 amino acids. V lost 4 bases, J lost 6 bases, and 15 bases lay in between. Germline assignment: CDR1 DFQATT and CDR2 SNEGSKA (reference sequence). CDR3 sequence: CSATTTLDAEAFF. CDR3 sequence (DNA): TGCAGTGCTACCACTACCCTTGACGCTGAAGCTTTCTTT.

This clonotype was observed a few times. V usage is TRBV2 and J usage is TRBJ1-1, with TRBD1 as a possible D gene (5 bases). From germline, CDR1 is SNHLY and CDR2 FYNNEI. The CDR3 runs 16 residues. V shed 1 base and J shed 1 base, with 13 bases lying between them. In nucleotides, the CDR3 is TGTGCCAGCAGTGAAGACGGCTTTGGGGGGAACACTGAAGCTTTCTTT. It encodes CASSEDGFGGNTEAFF.

Concerning this clonotype itself: Its ends do not fully match the called genes, so a read error is possible. The gene calls are TRBV10-3 and TRBJ1-2; D is unclear. The CDR3 covers 13 residues. CDR1 and CDR2 from the germline V gene are ENHRY and SYGVKD. CDR3 residues: CAIKKEIGHGHTF. CDR3 nucleotides: TGTGCCATCAAGAAGGAGATCGGGCATGGCCACACCTTC.